This is a list of T cell receptor beta chains from one sample in a study of control samples from healthy donors and cancer patients. Method: immunoSEQ multiplex PCR; TCRdb's copy keeps in-frame clones and lacks some. This table has roughly 120,000 clones, roughly nine tenths appearing once. The sample taken for sequencing was blood. These receptor sequences come from a human donor in good health. The donor label of this sample is uncertain. The CDR3 runs from the conserved cysteine through the conserved F or W. D genes are given only for firm matches. Part of the rows lack a size; the others show once, few, many or a class for expanded clones.

j_gene	d_gene	v_gene	abundance	CDR3aa	CDR3nt
TRBJ2-1	TRBD2	TRBV30	.	CAWSVTPWRGAGSYNEQFF	TGTGCCTGGAGTGTAACCCCTTGGCGGGGGGCCGGGTCCTACAATGAGCAGTTCTTC
TRBJ1-4	.	TRBV5-1	.	CASSLGPGAQNEKLFF	TGCGCCAGCAGCTTGGGACCGGGCGCACAAAATGAAAAACTGTTTTTT
TRBJ1-4	TRBD1	TRBV28	.	CASSTPKTGGIEKLFF	TGTGCCAGCAGTACCCCAAAGACAGGGGGGATTGAAAAACTGTTTTTT
TRBJ1-2	TRBD1	TRBV7-2	.	CASSTQTGEFGYTF	TGTGCCAGCAGCACCCAAACAGGGGAATTTGGCTACACCTTC
TRBJ1-6	.	TRBV5-4	.	CASSSKQGSYNSPLHF	TGTGCCAGCAGCTCAAAGCAGGGCTCCTATAATTCACCCCTCCACTTT
TRBJ1-5	TRBD1	TRBV6-2/TRBV6-3	.	CASTPTGVQPQHF	TGTGCCAGCACCCCGACAGGGGTACAGCCCCAGCATTTT
TRBJ2-7	.	TRBV5-1	.	CASSPSWEPHEQYF	TGCGCCAGCAGCCCCTCCTGGGAGCCGCACGAGCAGTACTTC
TRBJ1-3	TRBD1	TRBV6-6	.	CASGGQTLSGNTIYF	TGTGCCAGTGGGGGACAGACCCTCTCTGGAAACACCATATATTTT
TRBJ1-1	.	TRBV27	.	CASSDRTLNTEAFF	TGTGCCAGCAGTGACAGAACCCTGAACACTGAAGCTTTCTTT
TRBJ1-3	.	TRBV30	.	CAWTRPGEGNTIYF	TGTGCCTGGACCCGACCAGGGGAGGGAAACACCATATATTTT
TRBJ2-1	TRBD2	TRBV6-5	.	CASSRGAGAGEQFF	TGTGCCAGCAGCAGGGGAGCGGGGGCCGGAGAGCAGTTCTTC
TRBJ1-2	TRBD1	TRBV27	.	CASSPQGAGGYGFGYTF	TGTGCCAGCAGTCCCCAGGGGGCAGGGGGCTATGGGTTTGGCTACACCTTC
TRBJ2-7	.	TRBV2	once	CASSDAGYEQYF	TGTGCCAGCAGTGATGCGGGCTACGAGCAGTACTTC
TRBJ2-1	TRBD1	TRBV10-1	.	CASSGGQGVLSEQFF	TGCGCCAGCAGTGGAGGACAGGGGGTTCTTAGTGAGCAGTTCTTC
TRBJ1-5	TRBD1	TRBV27	.	CASRDSHNQPQHF	TGTGCCAGCCGGGACAGCCACAATCAGCCCCAGCATTTT
TRBJ1-1	.	TRBV11-2	.	CASTLTQNTEAFF	TGTGCCAGCACCCTAACCCAGAACACTGAAGCTTTCTTT
TRBJ2-5	TRBD2	TRBV9	.	CASSPVGGDQETQYF	TGTGCCAGCAGCCCAGTGGGGGGGGACCAAGAGACCCAGTACTTC
TRBJ2-1	.	TRBV7-9	.	CASSLRGLGAHSSYNEQFF	TGTGCCAGCAGCCTTCGGGGGCTGGGGGCCCATTCCTCCTACAATGAGCAGTTCTTC
TRBJ1-3	.	TRBV5-5	.	CASSTQVTGNTIYF	TGTGCCAGCAGCACGCAAGTGACAGGAAACACCATATATTTT
TRBJ2-5	.	TRBV2	.	CASSEVPETQYF	TGTGCCAGCAGTGAAGTGCCTGAGACCCAGTACTTC
TRBJ1-6	.	TRBV12-3/TRBV12-4	once	CASSLRSGALHF	TGTGCCAGCAGTTTAAGGTCAGGGGCCCTCCACTTT
TRBJ2-1	.	TRBV7-6	.	CASSPIQSSYNEQFF	TGTGCCAGCAGCCCTATCCAGAGCTCCTACAATGAGCAGTTCTTC
TRBJ1-1	TRBD1	TRBV11-2	once	CASSLDRTTEAFF	TGTGCCAGCAGCCTGGACAGGACGACTGAAGCTTTCTTT
TRBJ2-3	.	TRBV5-3	.	CARSVGTKAEDTQYF	TGTGCCAGAAGCGTTGGGACCAAAGCGGAAGATACGCAGTATTTT
TRBJ1-1	TRBD1	TRBV29-1	.	CSLRTGNTEAFF	TGCAGCCTACGGACAGGGAACACTGAAGCTTTCTTT
TRBJ1-3	.	TRBV24-1	.	CATSDPGLSGNTIYF	TGTGCCACCAGTGATCCGGGCCTCTCTGGAAACACCATATATTTT
TRBJ1-5	.	TRBV3-1/TRBV3-2	few	CASSQGQAGRLGNQPQHF	TGTGCCAGCAGCCAAGGGCAGGCCGGAAGGTTGGGCAATCAGCCCCAGCATTTT
TRBJ1-6	.	TRBV27	.	CASSSTGTGNSPLHF	TGTGCCAGCAGTTCCACCGGGACGGGAAATTCACCCCTCCACTTT
TRBJ1-1	TRBD1	TRBV7-9	few	CASSLGFRDRVAFF	TGTGCCAGCAGCTTAGGTTTCCGGGACAGGGTGGCTTTCTTT
TRBJ2-2	.	TRBV18	.	CASSPATSEFSGELFF	TGTGCCAGCTCACCAGCGACCTCTGAATTCTCCGGGGAGCTGTTTTTT
TRBJ2-3	.	TRBV25-1	.	CASSEHTQYF	TGTGCCAGCAGTGAGCATACGCAGTATTTT
TRBJ2-5	.	TRBV6-5	.	CATYKRSRQETQYF	TGTGCCACCTACAAACGGAGCCGGCAAGAGACCCAGTACTTC
TRBJ2-7	TRBD1	TRBV6-6	.	CASGRGQYEQYF	TGTGCCAGCGGCAGGGGGCAATACGAGCAGTACTTC
TRBJ2-2	.	TRBV5-1	.	CASSPGTGRAGELFF	TGCGCCAGCAGCCCAGGGACGGGAAGGGCCGGGGAGCTGTTTTTT
TRBJ2-3	.	TRBV7-7	.	CASSPGGGADTQYF	TGTGCCAGCAGCCCCGGAGGGGGGGCAGATACGCAGTATTTT
TRBJ2-7	.	TRBV11-3	.	CASSPNRASYEQYF	TGTGCCAGCAGCCCAAACAGAGCCTCCTACGAGCAGTACTTC
TRBJ2-7	TRBD1	TRBV6-5	.	CASSYGTANYEQYF	TGTGCCAGCAGTTACGGGACAGCTAACTACGAGCAGTACTTC
TRBJ2-3	.	TRBV7-2	.	CASSLDGGGTDTQYF	TGTGCCAGCAGCTTAGATGGGGGCGGCACAGATACGCAGTATTTT
TRBJ2-7	TRBD1	TRBV28	.	CASSSGQVGGYEQYF	TGTGCCAGCAGTTCCGGACAGGTAGGCGGCTACGAGCAGTACTTC
TRBJ2-1	TRBD1	TRBV15	once	CATNEPDRLYNEQFF	TGTGCCACCAACGAACCGGACAGGCTTTACAATGAGCAGTTCTTC
TRBJ2-3	TRBD1	TRBV24-1	.	CATSDPDRDEADTQYF	TGTGCCACCAGTGATCCCGACAGGGACGAGGCAGATACGCAGTATTTT
TRBJ1-2	.	TRBV6-1	.	CASSEQGTYGYTF	TGTGCCAGCAGTGAACAGGGGACCTATGGCTACACCTTC
TRBJ1-4	.	TRBV21-1	.	CASSKGKGPANEKLFF	TGTGCCAGCAGCAAAGGTAAGGGTCCGGCTAATGAAAAACTGTTTTTT
TRBJ1-4	TRBD1	TRBV27	once	CASSGTALNEKLFF	TGTGCCAGCAGTGGGACAGCCCTTAATGAAAAACTGTTTTTT
TRBJ2-5	TRBD2	TRBV20-1	once	CSASLLAGGRGETQYF	TGCAGTGCTAGTCTCCTAGCGGGGGGGCGGGGGGAGACCCAGTACTTC
TRBJ1-4	TRBD1	TRBV12-5	.	CASGLRDRLFF	TGTGCTAGTGGTCTCCGGGACAGGCTATTTTTT
TRBJ1-2	.	TRBV6-5	few	CASSYNQGVYGYTF	TGTGCCAGCAGTTACAATCAGGGCGTCTATGGCTACACCTTC
TRBJ2-3	TRBD1	TRBV2	.	CASGRQGSTDTQYF	TGTGCCAGCGGACGACAGGGGAGCACAGATACGCAGTATTTT
TRBJ2-1	TRBD2	TRBV6-4	.	CASSEDSGGAGIYNEQFF	TGTGCCAGCAGTGAGGATAGCGGGGGGGCCGGGATCTACAATGAGCAGTTCTTC
TRBJ1-4	.	TRBV3-1/TRBV3-2	.	CASSRATSTNEKLFF	TGTGCCAGCAGCCGAGCGACCTCAACTAATGAAAAACTGTTTTTT